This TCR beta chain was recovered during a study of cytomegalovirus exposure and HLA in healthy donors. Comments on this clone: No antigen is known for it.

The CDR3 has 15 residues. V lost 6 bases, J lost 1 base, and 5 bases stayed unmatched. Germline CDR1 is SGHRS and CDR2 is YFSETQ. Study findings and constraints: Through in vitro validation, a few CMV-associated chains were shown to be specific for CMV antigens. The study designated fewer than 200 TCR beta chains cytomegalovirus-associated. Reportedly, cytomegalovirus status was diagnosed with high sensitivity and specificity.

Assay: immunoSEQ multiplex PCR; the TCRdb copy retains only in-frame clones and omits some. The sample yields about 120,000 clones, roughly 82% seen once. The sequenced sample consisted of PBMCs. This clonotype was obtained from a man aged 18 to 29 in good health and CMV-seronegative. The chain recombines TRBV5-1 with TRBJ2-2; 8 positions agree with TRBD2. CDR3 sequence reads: CASNLGLVNTGELFF. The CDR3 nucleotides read TGCGCCAGCAACCTGGGACTAGTGAACACCGGGGAGCTGTTTTTT.